This T cell receptor (beta chain) was recorded in a study of blood T cells in healthy people across ages. RNA extraction gave at least 5 micrograms of total RNA per sample. Through a sample-barcoded 5' primer and a J-beta primer mix, a second PCR was run for roughly 7 to 11 cycles. The authors tagged each cDNA molecule using a template-switch adaptor with 12 random nucleotides. From each sample, at least 3 million paired-end reads containing CDR3 were obtained. TCRdb analysed the 5' RACE reads with MiXCR anew, one entry per CDR3 protein. The repertoire includes hundreds of thousands of distinct CDR3 sequences, around 31% of them detected once, and around 16% sits in the top ten. Broader study findings: Aged donors had fewer naive CD4+ cells and lower diversity than long-lived donors.

This clonotype has ten or more counts. Its antigen is not identified. V lost 6 bases to trimming and J lost 9 bases; unmatched junction nucleotides: 11. The CDR3 runs 13 residues. Germline V CDR1 and CDR2: MDHEN, SYDVKM. The sequence derives from a woman older than 75 in good health. Input material: blood. The V gene is TRBV28, the J gene TRBJ2-7, with 7 bases fitting TRBD1. The CDR3 DNA sequence: TGTGCCAGCAGCCCCAGGACAGGCCTCGGGCAGTACTTC. Its protein product is CASSPRTGLGQYF.